The next 13 T cell receptor beta chains were all read from a single sample in a study of metastatic and nonmetastatic thyroid tumors. All patients were treatment-naive before thyroid surgery. TCRdb recomputed clones from the PCR reads via MiXCR. The sample has tens of thousands of clones, around 25% seen once. Sequences were obtained from blood. The receptors shown here come from a male donor with papillary thyroid cancer or a benign thyroid nodule (not recorded which). Some clones in this sample may be carry-over from other donors' samples.

This clone was picked up many times. This chain connects TRBV20-1 to TRBJ2-1, with 12 bases identical to TRBD1. V shed 6 bases, J shed 10 bases, and the junction held 13 bases outside the gene matches. CDR3 length: 15 residues. Germline CDR1 and CDR2: DFQATT and SNEGSKA (reference sequence). The CDR3 sequence is CSAQIRDRGLTEQFF. In nucleotides, the CDR3 is TGCAGTGCCCAAATCCGGGACAGGGGGCTAACGGAGCAGTTCTTC.

There are many counts of this clone. The chain combines TRBV27 with TRBJ1-2, with D possibly TRBD1 on 6 matching bases. The CDR3 totals 14 residues. CDR1 and CDR2 from the germline V gene are MNHEY and SMNVEV (reference sequence). The ends were cut back, 6 bases at V and 0 bases at J, with 11 bases in the middle. CDR3 in DNA: TGTGCCAGCAGAAGGACAGAAACTAACTATGGCTACACCTTC. Translated, it gives CASRRTETNYGYTF.

Many counts were recorded for this clone. This may come from a read error, since a much larger clone is one base off. The identical CDR3 is also encoded by other nucleotide sequences in the sample. V gene TRBV29-1 combines with J gene TRBJ2-7; 9 bases fit TRBD1. From germline, CDR1 is SQVTM and CDR2 ANQGSEA. V gave up 4 bases and J gave up 7 bases; unmatched junction bases: 5. This CDR3 is built from 12 residues. DNA of the CDR3: TGCAGCGTTGGGACAGGGGTTTTTGAGCAGTACTTC. This sequence encodes CSVGTGVFEQYF.

By share, this clone ranks as medium-sized. The CDR3 DNA reads TGTGCCTGGACTTTTGGGGGCGCCGCTGAAGCTTTCTTT. Amino acids: CAWTFGGAAEAFF. This sequence joins TRBV30 and TRBJ1-1, with a tentative D call TRBD1 (6 bases). V was shortened by 4 bases and J by 6 bases, with 15 bases between the two germline ends. CDR1 and CDR2 from the germline V gene are GTSNPN and SVGIG (reference sequence). The CDR3 extends over 13 amino acids.

This clone has more than one count but fewer than ten. The genes are TRBV6-1 and TRBJ2-1; D may be TRBD1 (8 bases). Trimming left V 5 bases short and J 2 bases short, with 13 bases between. This CDR3 region has 15 residues. Germline V gives CDR1 MNHNS, CDR2 SASEGT. The DNA for the CDR3 is TGTGCCAGCAGTCGGGGGGACAGGCCCTACAATGAGCAGTTCTTC. This translates into CASSRGDRPYNEQFF.

This clone was recorded many times. The chain recombines TRBV7-3 with TRBJ1-2; 8 bases are shared with TRBD1. Per the germline V gene, CDR1 is SGHTA and CDR2 is FQGTGA. Trimming took 3 bases from V and 5 from J; bases not matched to a gene: 5. CDR3 size: 14 residues. This CDR3 reads CASSFGQGFYGYTF. The CDR3 DNA reads as TGTGCCAGCAGCTTTGGACAGGGCTTTTATGGCTACACCTTC. Full variable domain (outside the CDR3, taken from reference TRBV7-3 and TRBJ1-2): GAGVSQTPSNKVTEKGKYVELRCDPISGHTALYWYRQSLGQGPEFLIYFQGTGAADDSGLPNDRFFAVRPEGSVSTLKIQRTERGDSAVYLCASSFGQGFYGYTFGSGTRLTVV.

This clone was counted at least ten times. The chain's CDR3 is CASSPRATSDSYEQYF. The CDR3 nucleotides are TGTGCCAGCTCACCGAGAGCCACTAGCGACTCCTACGAGCAGTACTTC. The chain combines TRBV18 with TRBJ2-7; 7 nucleotides line up with TRBD2. V trimming: 3 bases; J trimming: 0 bases; junction bases outside the gene matches: 8. CDR1 and CDR2 (germline): KGHSH, LQKENI. This CDR3 is 16 amino acids long.

The chain recombines TRBV6-5 with TRBJ2-7; TRBD2 aligns across 9 bases. CDR3 length equals 15 residues. V lost 7 bases to trimming and J lost 3 bases; unmatched junction nucleotides: 10. The germline V gene encodes CDR1 MNHEY and CDR2 SVGAGI. This CDR3 is CASISLAGKGYEQYF. CDR3 coding DNA: TGTGCCAGCATTTCGCTAGCGGGAAAAGGCTACGAGCAGTACTTC.

This clone came up a few times. V usage is TRBV6-1 and J usage is TRBJ2-1; tentative D call: TRBD2 (5 bases). The germline CDR1 and CDR2 sequences are MNHNS and SASEGT. Trimming took off 10 bases at V and 5 bases at J, with 18 bases between the two ends. The CDR3 consists of 14 residues. CDR3 sequence: CATRVGGLNNEQFF. CDR3 nucleotide sequence: TGTGCCACCAGAGTTGGCGGACTTAACAATGAGCAGTTCTTC.

The chain uses TRBV20-1 and TRBJ1-2; no clear D gene. There are 13 residues in the CDR3. V lost 4 bases to trimming and J lost 0 bases, with 9 bases between them. Germline CDR1 is DFQATT and CDR2 is SNEGSKA (reference sequence). CDR3 nucleotide sequence: TGCAGTGCTACGGACGGCACTAACTATGGCTACACCTTC. Translating it yields CSATDGTNYGYTF.

The gene calls are TRBV6-1 and TRBJ1-3, with D tentatively TRBD1 (6 bases). Germline V lookup: CDR1 MNHNS, CDR2 SASEGT. This CDR3 contains 16 residues. Trimming pared 6 bases from V and 0 bases from J, leaving 15 bases between. The CDR3 region is CASRGASVDSGNTIYF. The CDR3 DNA reads as TGTGCCAGCAGGGGGGCTTCGGTTGACTCTGGAAACACCATATATTTT.

The gene calls are TRBV20-1 and TRBJ1-5; 9 bases fit TRBD1. The CDR3 covers 17 residues. Trimming took 0 bases from V and 0 from J; bases not matched to a gene: 6. Germline V gene sequence: CDR1 DFQATT, CDR2 SNEGSKA (reference sequence). The CDR3 nucleotides are TGCAGTGCTAGAGATGGGGGACAGGGTTATAGCAATCAGCCCCAGCATTTT. Amino acid sequence: CSARDGGQGYSNQPQHF.

This clone was observed at least ten times. The chain is built from TRBV20-1 and TRBJ1-5; the D gene is possibly TRBD1 (6 bases). The CDR3 totals 15 residues. Trimming took off 0 bases at V and 7 bases at J, with 16 bases between the two ends. CDR1 is DFQATT, CDR2 SNEGSKA, per germline (reference sequence). The CDR3 DNA reads TGCAGTGCTAGAGAAGTAGGGGGGGCGGGCCAGCCCCAGCATTTT. Its protein product is CSAREVGGAGQPQHF.